The text below deals with one T cell receptor (beta chain). Its target antigen remains unknown. No base-level quality is on record; no much larger clone is a single base apart. The data are from a study of T cell changes during pregnancy in multiple sclerosis (dated by TCRdb to between 2017 and 2020). With respect to the entire study: Changes in the T cell repertoire over the course of pregnancy were examined in this study in women with multiple sclerosis.

Receptor libraries were prepared by the immunoSEQ multiplex PCR assay. Not all clones reach the TCRdb copy of this immuneACCESS table, which keeps in-frame sequences only. Checked studies attribute under half of the gap to unresolved V genes and leave the rest unexplained. Counted in this sample were about 18,000 clones; around 82% of them appeared once. Roughly a sixth of the sample belongs to the ten largest clones. Sequencing was performed on CD8+ T cells from peripheral blood mononuclear cells, taken in the third trimester of pregnancy. The sequence came from a female donor in good health, enrolled as a control in a pregnancy study.

The nucleotides read TGCGCCAGCAGCTTGCGGCGGGGGAACACCGGGGAGCTGTTTTTT. Its product reads: CASSLRRGNTGELFF. The V and J genes are TRBV5-1 and TRBJ2-2; TRBD2 is perhaps the D gene, given 6 matching bases. The CDR3, from cysteine to phenylalanine, totals 15 residues. The CDR3 DNA has 45 bases and is translated from base 1. The germline V gene specifies SGHRS as CDR1 and YFSETQ as CDR2. V lost 1 base and J lost 1 base; the stretch between them is 8 bases long.